The T cell receptor beta chain described here comes from a study of T cell responses to AZD1222 COVID-19 vaccine (dated by TCRdb to the early 2020s). At the level of the whole study: AZD1222 recipients given second doses at about 4 weeks or at about 12 weeks were pooled, since spike-specific TCR depth and breadth were not found to differ between the two schedules. Trial participants were enrolled by age into 18-55, 56-69 and 70-plus year subgroups, with around 150, 28 and 57 TCR-sequenced participants respectively. TCR sequencing was performed for roughly 250 trial participants, of whom 200 to 220 were given two doses of AZD1222 and approximately 25 were given two doses of MenACWY control vaccine.

Here is what the overall study found, with its caveats: Only five to seven AZD1222 recipients were SARS-CoV-2 seropositive at baseline, limiting conclusions about previously exposed vaccinees. The 56-69-year group was small, and its depth increase did not reach significance, likely because of low power. Spike-specific TCR breadth and depth rose significantly after two AZD1222 doses compared with day 0 and with MenACWY recipients. Vaccine-associated CD4 TCRs spanned the whole spike protein, with dominant responses in regions 160-218 and 743-854. Most participants were white British and females outnumbered males, and the authors suggested that clonal diversity may have been underestimated. Epitopes outside the regions mutated in the B.1.351 and B.1.1.7 variants were reportedly recognized by nearly half of the unique spike-specific TCRs. Because no day 14 peak-response samples were available, the repertoires could be characterized only after the peak T cell response.

Remarks on this clone: Its antigen remains undetermined. No base quality information exists; no much larger clone differs at one position.

Taken with the paper, the label for time point translates to: baseline before first vaccination. Samples from vaccinated people were obtained from the UK trials COV001 and COV002, which included a single-blind randomized controlled phase 2/3 trial of AZD1222 (ChAdOx1 nCoV-19) in healthy adults. Trial participant PBMC samples were collected at day 0 and day 28 after the second dose for TCRbeta chain sequencing. The CDR3 regions of human TCRbeta chains were analyzed by immunosequencing. The paper's data handling went like this. TCRs in the repertoires were matched against a reference library of SARS-CoV-2-specific TCRs that had been generated with the MIRA antigen-specificity platform. Breadth was defined as the fraction of unique TCRs that were SARS-CoV-2-associated. Depth was defined as the fraction of total T cells that were SARS-CoV-2-associated. Each spike-specific TCR was assigned to its reactive spike region and to a CD4 or CD8 class using the MIRA data. Log10-transformed breadth and depth values were compared by one-way ANOVA with Sidak's multiple comparisons tests. TCRdb's version of the immuneACCESS table is confined to in-frame rearrangements and falls short of the full clone set. An unresolved V gene accounts for under half of the shortfall where checked; the remainder is of unknown origin. The V and J calls and clone size are taken from that table; D and trimming were inferred from the DNA. The sample table lists tens of thousands of clones, around 87% of them with a count of one. The ten largest clones represent over 15% of the sample.

From the germline V gene, CDR1 is MGHRA and CDR2 is YSYEKL. The CDR3 measures 19 amino acids from cysteine to phenylalanine. Only the CDR3 part of the read is kept: 57 bases, read in frame from the first base. V and J are truncated by 4 bases and 1 base respectively, leaving an intervening sequence of 23 bases. The receptor comes from an adult in good health. The sample here was peripheral blood, taken on day 0 of AZD1222 vaccination. The chain joins TRBV4-1 to TRBJ1-5; perhaps TRBD1 is the D gene, with 6 bases matching. The sequenced DNA: TGCGCCAGCAGCCCCCGAGGTGGGGGCGCCGATCGGAGCAATCAGCCCCAGCATTTT. It translates as CASSPRGGGADRSNQPQHF.